Listed here are 31 T cell receptor beta chains from one sample, sequenced in a study of blood T cell repertoires in COVID-19. Data came from immunoSEQ multiplex PCR; TCRdb stores just in-frame clones and leaves some out. The table lists more than 150,000 clones, roughly 80% of them singletons. Sequenced material: PBMCs or T cells enriched from blood (not recorded which). These receptors were collected from a woman in her 50s who had recovered from COVID-19.

As DNA, the CDR3 is TGTGCCAGCAGCCCGGGGGGGCATCCAGATACGCAGTATTTT. This translates into CASSPGGHPDTQYF. J is TRBJ2-3 and V is TRBV5-5, with 8 bases lining up with TRBD2. The CDR3 contains 14 residues. CDR1 is SGHKS and CDR2 is YYEKEE in the germline V gene (reference sequence). After removal of 4 bases from V and 4 bases from J, the junction contained 5 bases not matched to a gene.

This clone has just one count. This chain uses TRBV6-1 with TRBJ2-6, with D possibly being TRBD2 (6 bases). Deletions cut 2 bases from V and 2 bases from J, with 13 bases between. Germline CDR1 and CDR2: MNHNS and SASEGT. CDR3 length: 17 residues. The CDR3 nucleotides read TGTGCCAGCAGTGAATACCCGTGGGGGGCTGGGGCCAACGTCCTGACTTTC. Encoded protein: CASSEYPWGAGANVLTF.

This chain uses TRBV4-3 with TRBJ2-2; D might be TRBD1 (6 bases). Deletions cut 0 bases from V and 3 bases from J, with 11 bases between. Per the germline V gene, CDR1 is LGHNA and CDR2 is YSLEER. This CDR3 has 16 residues. The CDR3 DNA follows: TGCGCCAGCAGCCAAGAAGAGCAGGGGCACACCGGGGAGCTGTTTTTT. Protein sequence: CASSQEEQGHTGELFF.

The V gene is TRBV4-2, the J gene TRBJ1-2; unclear D gene. Trimming took off 0 bases at V and 1 base at J, with 9 bases between the two ends. Per the germline V gene, CDR1 is LGHNA and CDR2 is YNFKEQ. This CDR3 region has 15 residues. CDR3 bases: TGTGCCAGCAGCCAAGAACCTACGGGTAACTATGGCTACACCTTC. Residues: CASSQEPTGNYGYTF.

With regard to this clone: This may stem from a read error, because a much larger clone lies one nucleotide away. The rearrangement uses TRBV5-4 and TRBJ1-6, with 7 bases fitting TRBD1. The V gene end was trimmed by 5 bases and the J gene end by 8 bases; junction bases not matched to a gene: 1. The germline V gene has CDR1 SGHNT and CDR2 YYREEE (reference sequence). This CDR3 is built from 12 residues. CDR3 nucleotides: TGTGCCAGCAGAACAGGGGATTCACCCCTCCACTTT. It codes for CASRTGDSPLHF.

This chain's CDR3 is CASSQFENSPLHF. The DNA of the CDR3 is TGTGCCAGCAGCCAATTTGAGAATTCACCCCTCCACTTT. This rearrangement joins TRBV14 to TRBJ1-6, with D unresolved. The CDR3 is made up of 13 amino acids. Trimming took 2 bases from V and 7 from J, leaving 6 bases between them. From germline, CDR1 is SGHDN and CDR2 FVKESK.

The V and J genes are TRBV7-2 and TRBJ1-6; no clear D. CDR3 length: 13 amino acids. The germline V and J ends were trimmed by 8 bases and 3 bases, with 8 bases remaining between them. Germline V gives CDR1 SGHTA, CDR2 FQGNSA. The CDR3 nucleotides are TGTGCCAGCGGGCAGGACTATAATTCACCCCTCCACTTT. Translating it yields CASGQDYNSPLHF. Filled out from reference TRBV7-2 and TRBJ1-6, the complete variable domain reads GAGVSQSPSNKVTEKGKDVELRCDPISGHTALYWYRQSLGQGLEFLIYFQGNSAPDKSGLPSDRFSAERTGGSVSTLTIQRTQQEDSAVYLCASGQDYNSPLHFGNGTRLTVT.

This chain joins TRBV10-3 and TRBJ2-7; a possible D gene is TRBD1 (7 bases). With 4 bases removed from V and 3 bases from J, the gap between germline ends came to 16 bases. The CDR3 covers 15 residues. Germline V gene lookup returns CDR1 ENHRY and CDR2 SYGVKD. The CDR3 reads CAISGGTAANYEQYF. Here the CDR3 DNA reads TGTGCCATCAGTGGCGGGACAGCAGCCAACTACGAGCAGTACTTC.

This chain links TRBV5-1 with TRBJ1-1; 7 bases align to TRBD1. The ends lost 3 bases at V and 1 base at J; junction bases unmatched: 9. From germline, CDR1 is SGHRS and CDR2 YFSETQ. This CDR3 comprises 16 residues. The CDR3 DNA reads as TGCGCCAGCAGCTCGATTCAGACAGGGAAGAACACTGAAGCTTTCTTT. It yields the protein CASSSIQTGKNTEAFF.

This clone has only one observation. This chain links TRBV7-8 with TRBJ2-2; 12 bases line up with TRBD2. Germline CDR1 SGHVS, CDR2 FQNEAQ. V was pared by 5 bases and J by 6 bases, with 7 bases of the junction left unmatched. This CDR3 spans 16 amino acids. CDR3 coding DNA: TGTGCCAGCAGCGGGAGACTAGCGGGAGAGGCCGGGGAGCTGTTTTTT. Its protein product is CASSGRLAGEAGELFF.

The chain recombines TRBV6-2 or TRBV6-3 with TRBJ2-1, with TRBD2 as a possible D gene (5 bases). This CDR3 region has 11 residues. The V gene lost 4 bases and the J gene lost 13 bases, with 11 bases spanning the gap. Germline V gene sequence: CDR1 MNHEY, CDR2 SVGEGT. The CDR3 DNA follows: TGTGCCAGCAGTTCAACGGGAACCCAGTTCTTC. Translation: CASSSTGTQFF.

The chain combines TRBV3-1 (or the pseudogene TRBV3-2) with TRBJ1-3, with D perhaps TRBD1 (6 bases). This CDR3 contains 15 residues. CDR1 is LGHDT and CDR2 is YNNKEL in the germline V gene (reference sequence). The V end was cut by 3 bases, the J end by 3 bases, with 12 bases between. The CDR3 is CASSQGAPGGNTIYF. CDR3 bases: TGTGCCAGCAGCCAGGGGGCGCCGGGTGGAAACACCATATATTTT.

This chain joins TRBV5-4 and TRBJ2-1, with a weak D call TRBD2 (6 bases). The germline gives CDR1 SGHNT, CDR2 YYREEE (reference sequence). CDR3 size: 15 residues. Trimming stripped 4 bases from V and 5 bases from J, with 16 bases between. The DNA for the CDR3 is TGTGCCAGCAGCGCCTGGGCAGCGGGCAACAATGAGCAGTTCTTC. Translation: CASSAWAAGNNEQFF.

The chain carries TRBV9 and TRBJ2-5; the match to TRBD2 covers 12 bases. The length of the CDR3 is 16 residues. From germline, CDR1 is SGDLS and CDR2 YYNGEE. V gave up 0 bases and J gave up 1 base; unmatched junction bases: 1. CDR3 region: CASSVGTSGAQETQYF. In nucleotides, the CDR3 is TGTGCCAGCAGCGTAGGGACTAGCGGGGCCCAAGAGACCCAGTACTTC.

As to this clone: In the same sample, other DNA sequences code for this CDR3. The chain joins TRBV18 to TRBJ2-5; no firm D call. Germline loops: CDR1 KGHSH, CDR2 LQKENI. Deletions cut 3 bases from V and 5 bases from J, with 7 bases between. CDR3 length: 12 amino acids. This CDR3 reads CASSPLEETQYF. Here the CDR3 DNA reads TGTGCCAGCTCACCTCTGGAGGAGACCCAGTACTTC. Full variable domain (outside the CDR3, taken from reference TRBV18 and TRBJ2-5): NAGVMQNPRHLVRRRGQEARLRCSPMKGHSHVYWYRQLPEEGLKFMVYLQKENIIDESGMPKERFSAEFPKEGPSILRIQQVVRGDSAAYFCASSPLEETQYFGPGTRLLVL.

This clone was seen once. The chain joins TRBV5-5 to TRBJ2-7; 7 nucleotides match TRBD1. CDR1 SGHKS and CDR2 YYEKEE come from the germline V gene (reference sequence). The CDR3 totals 14 residues. The V and J ends lost 4 bases and 4 bases, in that order; junction bases with no gene match: 8. The CDR3 reads CASSPGTESYEQYF. The CDR3 DNA sequence: TGTGCCAGCAGCCCCGGGACAGAGTCTTACGAGCAGTACTTC.

The V and J genes are TRBV5-1 and TRBJ2-5, with 11 bases identical to TRBD2. Germline loops: CDR1 SGHRS, CDR2 YFSETQ. The V gene end was trimmed by 3 bases and the J gene end by 5 bases; junction bases not matched to a gene: 3. The CDR3 contains 14 residues. The CDR3 bases are TGCGCCAGCAGCTCTAGCGGGGGGAGTGAGACCCAGTACTTC. This gives the protein CASSSSGGSETQYF.

The chain links TRBV2 to TRBJ2-3; 8 nucleotides agree with TRBD2. V gave up 7 bases and J gave up 2 bases; unmatched junction bases: 11. CDR1 and CDR2 from the germline V gene are SNHLY and FYNNEI. The CDR3 runs 16 residues. CDR3 bases: TGTGCCAGCATTCAAGGAGCGGGAGAGACCACAGATACGCAGTATTTT. Its translation: CASIQGAGETTDTQYF.

V and J are TRBV25-1 and TRBJ1-1; D is unclear. V was shortened by 4 bases and J by 1 base, with 10 bases between the two germline ends. In germline, CDR1 is MGHDK, CDR2 SYGVNS. This CDR3 is 14 amino acids long. The CDR3 nucleotides read TGTGCCAGCAGTGGGGAGTGGCCGAACACTGAAGCTTTCTTT. Translation gives CASSGEWPNTEAFF. The full variable domain, rest sourced from reference TRBV25-1 and TRBJ1-1, is EADIYQTPRYLVIGTGKKITLECSQTMGHDKMYWYQQDPGMELHLIHYSYGVNSTEKGDLSSESTVSRIRTEHFPLTLESARPSHTSQYLCASSGEWPNTEAFFGQGTRLTVV.

The chain is built from TRBV3-1 (or the pseudogene TRBV3-2) and TRBJ2-3; TRBD1 might be the D (6 bases). CDR1 is LGHDT and CDR2 is YNNKEL in the germline V gene (reference sequence). CDR3 length: 14 residues. Between the trimmed V and J ends, which lost 7 bases and 4 bases, there was a span of 15 bases. CDR3 residues: CASKQGVTADTQYF. DNA of the CDR3: TGTGCCAGCAAACAGGGCGTTACGGCAGATACGCAGTATTTT.

The chain employs TRBV3-1 (or the pseudogene TRBV3-2) and TRBJ1-4, with D possibly TRBD1 on 5 matching bases. The germline V gene encodes CDR1 LGHDT and CDR2 YNNKEL (reference sequence). Trimming cost V 4 bases and J 14 bases, with 20 bases left between them. The length of the CDR3 is 14 residues. The CDR3 DNA is TGTGCCAGCAGCCTAGGGGTGCGGGGGGTCCACCTGTTTTTT. It encodes CASSLGVRGVHLFF.

V usage is TRBV27 and J usage is TRBJ2-1; D is ambiguous. V lost 5 bases and J lost 6, with 11 bases in between. Germline V gives CDR1 MNHEY, CDR2 SMNVEV (reference sequence). This CDR3 is 13 amino acids long. DNA for the CDR3: TGTGCCAGCAGTATCCCCTTCTCCAATGAGCAGTTCTTC. This encodes CASSIPFSNEQFF.

The chain links TRBV2 to TRBJ1-2, with D perhaps matching TRBD1 (6 bases). Germline V gene data show CDR1 as SNHLY and CDR2 as FYNNEI. The CDR3 contains 11 residues. V lost 10 bases and J lost 7, with 13 bases in between. The CDR3 spells CAISGGGGYTF. CDR3 bases: TGTGCCATTTCGGGAGGGGGTGGCTACACCTTC.

This clone came up once. The rearrangement links TRBV24-1 to TRBJ1-5; unclear D gene. The V gene's germline CDR1 is KGHDR and CDR2 SFDVKD. The CDR3 consists of 12 residues. Deletions cut 5 bases from V and 4 bases from J, with 5 bases between. The CDR3 bases are TGTGCCACCAGTGGTTCAAATCAGCCCCAGCATTTT. Translation: CATSGSNQPQHF.

The rearrangement links TRBV5-5 to TRBJ2-7; D is unresolved. The CDR3 runs 15 residues. Looked up from germline, CDR1 is SGHKS and CDR2 is YYEKEE (reference sequence). Deletions cut 2 bases from V and 0 bases from J, with 12 bases between. This CDR3 reads CASSFSGSISYEQYF. CDR3 bases: TGTGCCAGCAGCTTCTCCGGGTCCATCTCCTACGAGCAGTACTTC.

This clone occurred once. The genes are TRBV6-2 or TRBV6-3 and TRBJ2-3, with 8 bases matching TRBD2. The CDR3 totals 18 residues. V trimming: 2 bases; J trimming: 0 bases; junction bases outside the gene matches: 10. The V gene's germline CDR1 is MNHEY and CDR2 SVGEGT. The CDR3 DNA is TGTGCCAGCAGTTACAATGGGCATAGCGGGGCAAGCACAGATACGCAGTATTTT. This codes for CASSYNGHSGASTDTQYF.

The rearrangement joins TRBV19 to TRBJ2-1; the D gene is possibly TRBD2 (7 bases). Germline assignment: CDR1 LNHDA and CDR2 SQIVND (reference sequence). This CDR3 region has 14 residues. Trimming shortened V by 9 bases and J by 4 bases, and 16 bases separated the two germline ends. CDR3 nucleotide sequence: TGTGCCAGCCGTGGGGGCGGGAGTTACAATGAGCAGTTCTTC. Its protein product is CASRGGGSYNEQFF.

V and J are TRBV7-2 and TRBJ1-2; no reliable D call. This CDR3 is built from 13 residues. Trimming took 6 bases from V and 0 from J, leaving 8 bases between them. Germline V gene sequence: CDR1 SGHTA, CDR2 FQGNSA. Here the CDR3 DNA reads TGTGCCAGCAGTCCAATAGCTAACTATGGCTACACCTTC. This codes for CASSPIANYGYTF.

This clone was seen just once. The J gene is TRBJ1-2, the V gene TRBV5-4; D might be TRBD1 (5 bases). Germline V gives CDR1 SGHNT, CDR2 YYREEE (reference sequence). Trimming shortened V by 0 bases and J by 2 bases, and 11 bases separated the two germline ends. CDR3 length: 15 amino acids. CDR3 amino acids: CASSLDWAGNYGYTF. CDR3 nucleotide sequence: TGTGCCAGCAGCTTGGATTGGGCAGGGAACTATGGCTACACCTTC.

The chain joins TRBV11-3 to TRBJ2-3, with TRBD2 matching 9 bases. Unmatched junction bases numbered 13, after V lost 6 bases and J lost 6 bases. The V gene's germline CDR1 is SGHNT and CDR2 YENEEA. This CDR3 has 16 residues. The CDR3 region has the DNA TGTGCCAGCAGTTTGCGGGCCGGGACTAGCTGGGATACGCAGTATTTT. Protein product: CASSLRAGTSWDTQYF.

The chain links TRBV18 to TRBJ1-3, with D maybe TRBD1 (5 bases). CDR3 size: 17 residues. V was pared by 2 bases and J by 0 bases, with 14 bases between. Germline V lookup: CDR1 KGHSH, CDR2 LQKENI. CDR3 nucleotides: TGTGCCAGCTCACCAAAACAGGCCTCCAACTCTGGAAACACCATATATTTT. Translated: CASSPKQASNSGNTIYF. Full variable domain (outside the CDR3, taken from reference TRBV18 and TRBJ1-3): NAGVMQNPRHLVRRRGQEARLRCSPMKGHSHVYWYRQLPEEGLKFMVYLQKENIIDESGMPKERFSAEFPKEGPSILRIQQVVRGDSAAYFCASSPKQASNSGNTIYFGEGSWLTVV.